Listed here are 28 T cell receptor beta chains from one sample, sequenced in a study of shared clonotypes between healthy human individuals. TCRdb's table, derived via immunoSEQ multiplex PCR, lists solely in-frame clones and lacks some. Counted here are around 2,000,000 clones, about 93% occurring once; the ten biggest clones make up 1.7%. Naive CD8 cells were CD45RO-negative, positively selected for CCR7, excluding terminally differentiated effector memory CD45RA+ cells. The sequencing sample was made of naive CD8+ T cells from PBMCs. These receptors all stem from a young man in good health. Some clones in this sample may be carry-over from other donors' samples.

Here the CDR3 reads CASSFLPSRTGGQYEQYF. For the CDR3, the DNA is TGTGCCAGCAGTTTTCTGCCGTCGAGGACAGGGGGCCAGTACGAGCAGTACTTC. The chain carries TRBV27 and TRBJ2-7; 11 bases agree with TRBD1. Germline CDR1 and CDR2: MNHEY and SMNVEV (reference sequence). The length of the CDR3 is 18 residues. J lost 4 bases, V lost 3 bases, and 14 bases had no gene match.

The CDR3 here is CAISTGTEGEKLFF. DNA of the CDR3: TGTGCCATCAGTACAGGGACGGAGGGTGAAAAACTGTTTTTT. The chain combines TRBV10-3 with TRBJ1-4; D possibly corresponds to TRBD1 (6 bases). Trimming left V 5 bases short and J 7 bases short, with 14 bases between. Germline V gene lookup returns CDR1 ENHRY and CDR2 SYGVKD. This CDR3 comprises 14 residues.

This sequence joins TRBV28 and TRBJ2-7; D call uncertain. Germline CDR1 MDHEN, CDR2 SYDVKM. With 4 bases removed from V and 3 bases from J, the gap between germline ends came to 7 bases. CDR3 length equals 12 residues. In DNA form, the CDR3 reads TGTGCCAGCAGTTCCCAATTCTACGAGCAGTACTTC. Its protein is CASSSQFYEQYF.

In nucleotides, the CDR3 is TGTGCCAGCAGCTTAGCGGGACAGCCCGGGGACATTCAGTACTTC. It codes for CASSLAGQPGDIQYF. The chain recombines TRBV7-9 with TRBJ2-4; 7 bases agree with TRBD1. CDR1 is SEHNR, CDR2 FQNEAQ, per germline (reference sequence). The CDR3 loop spans 15 amino acids. The trim removed 0 bases at V and 8 bases at J, leaving 7 bases unmatched.

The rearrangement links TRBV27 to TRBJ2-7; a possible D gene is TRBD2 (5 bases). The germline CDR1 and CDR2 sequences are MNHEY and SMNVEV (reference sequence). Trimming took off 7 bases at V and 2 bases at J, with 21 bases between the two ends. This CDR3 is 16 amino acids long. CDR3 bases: TGTGCCAGCACACAAAGGCTAGGGAGAGCACCCTACGAGCAGTACTTC. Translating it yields CASTQRLGRAPYEQYF.

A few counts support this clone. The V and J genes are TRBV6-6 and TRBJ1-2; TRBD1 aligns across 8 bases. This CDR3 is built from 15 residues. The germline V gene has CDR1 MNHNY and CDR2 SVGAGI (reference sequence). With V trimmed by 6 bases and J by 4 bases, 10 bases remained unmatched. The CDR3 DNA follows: TGTGCCAGCAGACCAGACAGGGGCGGGAGCTATGGCTACACCTTC. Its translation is CASRPDRGGSYGYTF.

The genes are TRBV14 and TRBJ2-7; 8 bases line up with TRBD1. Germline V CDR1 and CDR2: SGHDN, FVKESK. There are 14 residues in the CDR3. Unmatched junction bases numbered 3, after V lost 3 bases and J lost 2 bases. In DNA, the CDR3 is TGTGCCAGCAGCCACGGACAGGGACCCTACGAGCAGTACTTC. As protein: CASSHGQGPYEQYF.

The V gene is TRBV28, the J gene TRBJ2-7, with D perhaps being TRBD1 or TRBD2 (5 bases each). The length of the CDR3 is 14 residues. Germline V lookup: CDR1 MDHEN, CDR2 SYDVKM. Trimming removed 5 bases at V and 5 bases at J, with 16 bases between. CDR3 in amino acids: CASSLRTGTNEQYF. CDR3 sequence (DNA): TGTGCCAGCAGTCTACGGACGGGGACGAACGAGCAGTACTTC.

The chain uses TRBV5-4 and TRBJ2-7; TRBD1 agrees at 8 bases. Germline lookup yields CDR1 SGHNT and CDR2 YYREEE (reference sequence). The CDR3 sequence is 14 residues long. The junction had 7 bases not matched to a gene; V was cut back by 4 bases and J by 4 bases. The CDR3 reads CASSPDRGGYEQYF. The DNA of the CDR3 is TGTGCCAGCAGCCCAGACAGGGGCGGATACGAGCAGTACTTC.

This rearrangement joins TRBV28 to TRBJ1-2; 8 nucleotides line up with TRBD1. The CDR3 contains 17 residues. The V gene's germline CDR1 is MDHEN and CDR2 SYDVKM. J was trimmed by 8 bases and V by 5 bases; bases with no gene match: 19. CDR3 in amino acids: CASSIKRTGHMSLGYTF. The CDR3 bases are TGTGCCAGCAGTATAAAACGGACAGGGCACATGAGTTTAGGCTACACCTTC.

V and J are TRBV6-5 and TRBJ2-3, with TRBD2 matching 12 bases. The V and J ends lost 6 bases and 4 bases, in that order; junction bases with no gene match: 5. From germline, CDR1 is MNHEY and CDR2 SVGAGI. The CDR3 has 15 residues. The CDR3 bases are TGTGCCAGCAGACTGACTAGCGGGAGTGCAGATACGCAGTATTTT. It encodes CASRLTSGSADTQYF.

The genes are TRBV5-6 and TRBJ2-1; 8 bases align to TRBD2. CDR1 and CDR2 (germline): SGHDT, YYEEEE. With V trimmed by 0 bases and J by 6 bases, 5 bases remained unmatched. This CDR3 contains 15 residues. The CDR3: CASSLALAGFNEQFF. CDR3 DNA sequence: TGTGCCAGCAGCTTGGCGCTAGCGGGTTTCAATGAGCAGTTCTTC.

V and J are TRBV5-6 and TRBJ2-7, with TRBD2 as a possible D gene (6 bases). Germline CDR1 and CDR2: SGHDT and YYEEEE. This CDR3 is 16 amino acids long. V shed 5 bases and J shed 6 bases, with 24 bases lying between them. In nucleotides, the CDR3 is TGTGCCAGCAGTTCCCTCGGGGACTCCATTGGGGGCGAGCAGTACTTC. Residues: CASSSLGDSIGGEQYF.

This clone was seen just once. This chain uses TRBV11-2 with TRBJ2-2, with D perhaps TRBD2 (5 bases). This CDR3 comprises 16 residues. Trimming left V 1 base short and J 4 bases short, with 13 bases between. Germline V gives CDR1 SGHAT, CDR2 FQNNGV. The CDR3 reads CASSLVARRGTGELFF. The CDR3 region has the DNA TGTGCCAGCAGCTTAGTTGCCAGACGGGGCACCGGGGAGCTGTTTTTT.

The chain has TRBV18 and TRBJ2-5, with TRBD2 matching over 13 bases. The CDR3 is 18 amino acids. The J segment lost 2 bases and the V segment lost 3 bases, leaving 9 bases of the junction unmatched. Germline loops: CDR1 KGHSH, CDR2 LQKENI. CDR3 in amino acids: CASSPTSGRAFAQETQYF. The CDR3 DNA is TGTGCCAGCTCACCTACTAGCGGGAGGGCCTTTGCGCAAGAGACCCAGTACTTC.

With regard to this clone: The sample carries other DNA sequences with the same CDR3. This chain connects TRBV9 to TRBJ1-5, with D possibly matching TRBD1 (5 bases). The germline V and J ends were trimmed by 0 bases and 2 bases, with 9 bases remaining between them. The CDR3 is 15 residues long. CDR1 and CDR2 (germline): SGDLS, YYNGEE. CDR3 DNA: TGTGCCAGCAGCGTAGCAGGGACTGGCAATCAGCCCCAGCATTTT. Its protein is CASSVAGTGNQPQHF. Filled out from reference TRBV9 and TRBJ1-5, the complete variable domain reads DSGVTQTPKHLITATGQRVTLRCSPRSGDLSVYWYQQSLDQGLQFLIQYYNGEERAKGNILERFSAQQFPDLHSELNLSSLELGDSALYFCASSVAGTGNQPQHFGDGTRLSIL.

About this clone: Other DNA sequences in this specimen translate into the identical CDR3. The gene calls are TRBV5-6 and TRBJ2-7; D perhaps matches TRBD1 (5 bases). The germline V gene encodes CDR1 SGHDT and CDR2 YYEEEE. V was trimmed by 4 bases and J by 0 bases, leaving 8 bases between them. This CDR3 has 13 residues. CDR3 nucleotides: TGTGCCAGCAGCCAAGACAGCTCCTACGAGCAGTACTTC. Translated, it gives CASSQDSSYEQYF.

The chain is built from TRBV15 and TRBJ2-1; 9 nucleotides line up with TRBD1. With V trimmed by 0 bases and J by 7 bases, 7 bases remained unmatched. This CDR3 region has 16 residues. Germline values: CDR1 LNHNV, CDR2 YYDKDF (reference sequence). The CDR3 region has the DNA TGTGCCACCAGCAGAGAAAGATCCGGGACAGGGAATGAGCAGTTCTTC. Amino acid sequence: CATSRERSGTGNEQFF.

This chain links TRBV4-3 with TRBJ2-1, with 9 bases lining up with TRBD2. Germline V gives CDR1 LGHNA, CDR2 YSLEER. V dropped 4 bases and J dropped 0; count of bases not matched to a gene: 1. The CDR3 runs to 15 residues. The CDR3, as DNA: TGCGCCAGCAGCCGTAGCGGGAGCTCCTACAATGAGCAGTTCTTC. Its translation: CASSRSGSSYNEQFF.

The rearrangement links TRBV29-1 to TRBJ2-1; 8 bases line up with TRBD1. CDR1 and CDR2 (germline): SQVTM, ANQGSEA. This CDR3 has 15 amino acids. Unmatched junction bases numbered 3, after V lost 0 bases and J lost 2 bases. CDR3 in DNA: TGCAGCGTTGAAGATCCGACAGGGGCCTACAATGAGCAGTTCTTC. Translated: CSVEDPTGAYNEQFF.

CDR3 coding DNA: TGTGCCAGCAGCTTAGGGGCTAGCGGGAGAGACGAGCAGTACTTC. Translated, it gives CASSLGASGRDEQYF. This sequence joins TRBV11-2 and TRBJ2-7; 10 bases fit TRBD2. The CDR3 loop spans 15 amino acids. Germline V gene data show CDR1 as SGHAT and CDR2 as FQNNGV. The V and J ends lost 1 base and 5 bases, in that order; junction bases with no gene match: 5.

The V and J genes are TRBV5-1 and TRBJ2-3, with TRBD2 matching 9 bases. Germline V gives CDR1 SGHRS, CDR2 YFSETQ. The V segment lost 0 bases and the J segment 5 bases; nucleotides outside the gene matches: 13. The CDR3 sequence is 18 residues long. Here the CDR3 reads CASSLGGTSSGRVDTQYF. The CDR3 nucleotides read TGCGCCAGCAGCTTGGGGGGGACTAGCTCGGGCCGAGTAGATACGCAGTATTTT.

The CDR3 sequence is CASSEGLEGSTYEQYF. The CDR3 DNA sequence: TGTGCCAGCAGTGAAGGGCTCGAGGGGTCTACCTACGAGCAGTACTTC. The chain carries TRBV6-1 and TRBJ2-7; perhaps D is TRBD1 or TRBD2 (5 bases each). The CDR3 sequence is 16 residues long. V lost 1 base and J lost 2, with 15 bases in between. The germline gives CDR1 MNHNS, CDR2 SASEGT.

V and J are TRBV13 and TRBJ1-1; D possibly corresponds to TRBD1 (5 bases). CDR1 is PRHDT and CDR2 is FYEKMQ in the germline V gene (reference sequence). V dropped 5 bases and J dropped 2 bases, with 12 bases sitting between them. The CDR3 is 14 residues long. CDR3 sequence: CASSQDTGNTEAFF. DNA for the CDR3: TGTGCCAGCAGCCAGGACACAGGAAACACTGAAGCTTTCTTT.

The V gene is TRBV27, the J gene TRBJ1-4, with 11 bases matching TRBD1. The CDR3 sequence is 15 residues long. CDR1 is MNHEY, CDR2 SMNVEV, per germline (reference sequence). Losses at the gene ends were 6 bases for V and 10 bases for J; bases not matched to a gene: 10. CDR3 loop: CASSYGQGAQGKLFF. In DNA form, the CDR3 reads TGTGCCAGCAGCTACGGACAGGGGGCGCAGGGAAAACTGTTTTTT.

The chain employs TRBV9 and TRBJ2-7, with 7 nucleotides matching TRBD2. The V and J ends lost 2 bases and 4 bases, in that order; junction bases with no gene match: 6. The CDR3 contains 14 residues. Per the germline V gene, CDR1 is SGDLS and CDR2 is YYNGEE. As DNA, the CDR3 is TGTGCCAGCAGCGTCGCGGGGGATGAATACGAGCAGTACTTC. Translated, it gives CASSVAGDEYEQYF.

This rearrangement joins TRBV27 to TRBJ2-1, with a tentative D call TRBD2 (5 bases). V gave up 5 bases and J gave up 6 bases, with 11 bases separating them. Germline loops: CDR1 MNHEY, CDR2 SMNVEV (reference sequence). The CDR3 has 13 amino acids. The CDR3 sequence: CASSQLGVNEQFF. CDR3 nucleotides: TGTGCCAGCAGTCAGCTCGGGGTCAATGAGCAGTTCTTC.

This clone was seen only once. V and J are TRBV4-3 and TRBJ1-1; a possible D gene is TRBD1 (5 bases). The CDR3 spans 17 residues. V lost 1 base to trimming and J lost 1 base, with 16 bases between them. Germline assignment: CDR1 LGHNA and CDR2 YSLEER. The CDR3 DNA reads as TGCGCCAGCAGCCAAGCTTTTCTCAGGGTGGGGAACACTGAAGCTTTCTTT. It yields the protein CASSQAFLRVGNTEAFF.